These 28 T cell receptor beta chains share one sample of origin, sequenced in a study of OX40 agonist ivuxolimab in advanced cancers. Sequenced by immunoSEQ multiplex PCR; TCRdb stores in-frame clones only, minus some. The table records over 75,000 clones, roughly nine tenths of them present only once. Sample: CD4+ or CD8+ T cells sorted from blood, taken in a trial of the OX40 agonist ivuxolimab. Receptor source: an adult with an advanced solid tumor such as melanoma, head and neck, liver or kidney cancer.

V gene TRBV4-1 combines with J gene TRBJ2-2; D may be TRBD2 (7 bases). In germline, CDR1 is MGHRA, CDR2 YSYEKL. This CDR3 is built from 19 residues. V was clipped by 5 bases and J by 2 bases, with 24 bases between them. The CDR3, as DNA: TGCGCCAGCAGCTCGTCAGGACAGTGGGAGGGAGAAAACACCGGGGAGCTGTTTTTT. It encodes CASSSSGQWEGENTGELFF.

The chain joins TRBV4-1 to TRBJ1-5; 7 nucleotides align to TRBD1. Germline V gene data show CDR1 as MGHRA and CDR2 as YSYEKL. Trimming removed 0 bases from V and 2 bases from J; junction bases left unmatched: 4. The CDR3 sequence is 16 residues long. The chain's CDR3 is CASSQDGGTGNQPQHF. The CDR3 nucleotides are TGCGCCAGCAGCCAAGACGGTGGGACAGGCAATCAGCCCCAGCATTTT.

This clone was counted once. CDR3 region: CASSRNPSGRARETQYF. The CDR3 nucleotides are TGTGCCAGCAGCCGAAACCCCAGCGGGAGGGCCCGGGAGACCCAGTACTTC. The chain uses TRBV5-6 and TRBJ2-5; TRBD2 agrees at 10 bases. V shed 4 bases and J 5 bases; nucleotides not matched to a gene: 14. CDR1 and CDR2 from the germline V gene are SGHDT and YYEEEE. The CDR3 totals 17 residues. The full variable domain, its missing parts supplied by reference TRBV5-6 and TRBJ2-5, is DAGVTQSPTHLIKTRGQQVTLRCSPKSGHDTVSWYQQALGQGPQFIFQYYEEEERQRGNFPDRFSGHQFPNYSSELNVNALLLGDSALYLCASSRNPSGRARETQYFGPGTRLLVL.

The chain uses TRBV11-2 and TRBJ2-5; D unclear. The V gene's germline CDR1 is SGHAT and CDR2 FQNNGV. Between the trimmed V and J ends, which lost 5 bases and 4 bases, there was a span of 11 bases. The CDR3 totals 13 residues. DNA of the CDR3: TGTGCCAGCAGCCGACACCTCGGAGAGACCCAGTACTTC. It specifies CASSRHLGETQYF.

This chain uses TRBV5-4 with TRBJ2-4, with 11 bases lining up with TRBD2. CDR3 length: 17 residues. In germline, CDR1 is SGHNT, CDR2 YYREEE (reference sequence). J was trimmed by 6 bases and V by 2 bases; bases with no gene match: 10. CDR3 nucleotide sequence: TGTGCCAGCAGCTTTTTGGTTAGCGGGAGGGGGAGAAACATTCAGTACTTC. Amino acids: CASSFLVSGRGRNIQYF. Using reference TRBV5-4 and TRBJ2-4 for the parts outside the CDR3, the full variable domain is ETGVTQSPTHLIKTRGQQVTLRCSSQSGHNTVSWYQQALGQGPQFIFQYYREEENGRGNFPPRFSGLQFPNYSSELNVNALELDDSALYLCASSFLVSGRGRNIQYFGAGTRLSVL.

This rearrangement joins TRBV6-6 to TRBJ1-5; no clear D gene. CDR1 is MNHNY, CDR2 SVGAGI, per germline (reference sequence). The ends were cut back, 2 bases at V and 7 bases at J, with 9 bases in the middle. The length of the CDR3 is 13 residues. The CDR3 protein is CASSYLGSQPQHF. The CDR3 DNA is TGTGCCAGCAGTTACCTGGGATCACAGCCCCAGCATTTT.

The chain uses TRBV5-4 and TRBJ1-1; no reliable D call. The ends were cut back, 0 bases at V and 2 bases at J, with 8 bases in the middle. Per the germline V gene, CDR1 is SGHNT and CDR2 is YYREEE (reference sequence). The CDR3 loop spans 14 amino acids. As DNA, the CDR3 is TGTGCCAGCAGCTTGGACAGTGGCAACACTGAAGCTTTCTTT. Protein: CASSLDSGNTEAFF.

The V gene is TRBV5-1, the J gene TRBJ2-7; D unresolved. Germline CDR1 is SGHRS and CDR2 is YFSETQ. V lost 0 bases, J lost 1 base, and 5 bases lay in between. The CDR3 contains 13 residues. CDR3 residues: CASSLATSYEQYF. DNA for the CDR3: TGCGCCAGCAGCTTGGCGACTTCCTACGAGCAGTACTTC.

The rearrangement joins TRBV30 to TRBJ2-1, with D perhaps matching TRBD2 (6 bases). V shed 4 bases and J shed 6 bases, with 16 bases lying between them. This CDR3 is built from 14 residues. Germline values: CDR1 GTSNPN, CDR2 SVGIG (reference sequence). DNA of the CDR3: TGTGCCTGGAATCCTATGGGACTGATCAATGAGCAGTTCTTC. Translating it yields CAWNPMGLINEQFF.

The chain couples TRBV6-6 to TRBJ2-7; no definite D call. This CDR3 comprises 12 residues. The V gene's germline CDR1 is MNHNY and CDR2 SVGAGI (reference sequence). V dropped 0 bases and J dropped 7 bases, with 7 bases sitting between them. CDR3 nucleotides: TGTGCCAGCAGTTACTCCCAGCGAGAGCAGTACTTC. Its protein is CASSYSQREQYF.

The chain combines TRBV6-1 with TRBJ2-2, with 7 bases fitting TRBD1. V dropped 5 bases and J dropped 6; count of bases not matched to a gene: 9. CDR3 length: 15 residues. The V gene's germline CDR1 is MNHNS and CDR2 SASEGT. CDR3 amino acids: CASSLEKGAAGELFF. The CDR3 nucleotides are TGTGCCAGCAGTCTAGAGAAGGGGGCCGCCGGGGAGCTGTTTTTT.

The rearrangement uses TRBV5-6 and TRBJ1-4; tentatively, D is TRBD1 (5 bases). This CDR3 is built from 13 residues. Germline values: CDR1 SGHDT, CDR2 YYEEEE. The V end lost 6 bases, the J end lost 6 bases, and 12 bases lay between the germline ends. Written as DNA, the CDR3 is TGTGCCAGCATCTCCAGGGATCATGAAAAACTGTTTTTT. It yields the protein CASISRDHEKLFF. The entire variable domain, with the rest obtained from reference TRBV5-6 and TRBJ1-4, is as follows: DAGVTQSPTHLIKTRGQQVTLRCSPKSGHDTVSWYQQALGQGPQFIFQYYEEEERQRGNFPDRFSGHQFPNYSSELNVNALLLGDSALYLCASISRDHEKLFFGSGTQLSVL.

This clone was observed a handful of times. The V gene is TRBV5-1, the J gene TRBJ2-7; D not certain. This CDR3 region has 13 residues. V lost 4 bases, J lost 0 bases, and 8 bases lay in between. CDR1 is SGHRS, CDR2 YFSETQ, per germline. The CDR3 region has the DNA TGCGCCAGCAGCCCGACGAGCTCCTACGAGCAGTACTTC. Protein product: CASSPTSSYEQYF.

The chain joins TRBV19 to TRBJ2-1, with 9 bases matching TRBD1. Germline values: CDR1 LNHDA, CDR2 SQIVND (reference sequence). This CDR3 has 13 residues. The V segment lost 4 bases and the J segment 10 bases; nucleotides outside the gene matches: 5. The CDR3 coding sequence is TGTGCCAGTAGTACACAGGGGGCGGGGGAGCAGTTCTTC. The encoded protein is CASSTQGAGEQFF.

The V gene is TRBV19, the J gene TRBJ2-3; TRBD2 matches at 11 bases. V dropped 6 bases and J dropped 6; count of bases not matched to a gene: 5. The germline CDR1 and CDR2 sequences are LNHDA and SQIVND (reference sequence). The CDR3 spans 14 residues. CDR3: CASRTSGVPDTQYF. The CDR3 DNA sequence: TGTGCCAGTAGGACTAGCGGGGTCCCGGATACGCAGTATTTT.

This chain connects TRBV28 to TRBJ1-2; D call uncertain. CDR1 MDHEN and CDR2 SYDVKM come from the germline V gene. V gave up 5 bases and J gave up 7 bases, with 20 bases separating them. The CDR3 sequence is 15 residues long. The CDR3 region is CASSPGPGRIFGYTF. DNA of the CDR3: TGTGCCAGCAGTCCCGGACCGGGAAGGATTTTTGGCTACACCTTC.

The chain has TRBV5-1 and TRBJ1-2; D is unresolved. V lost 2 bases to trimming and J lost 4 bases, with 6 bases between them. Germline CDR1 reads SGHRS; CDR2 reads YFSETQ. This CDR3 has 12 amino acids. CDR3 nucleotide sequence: TGCGCCAGCAGCTTAGACACCTATGGCTACACCTTC. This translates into CASSLDTYGYTF.

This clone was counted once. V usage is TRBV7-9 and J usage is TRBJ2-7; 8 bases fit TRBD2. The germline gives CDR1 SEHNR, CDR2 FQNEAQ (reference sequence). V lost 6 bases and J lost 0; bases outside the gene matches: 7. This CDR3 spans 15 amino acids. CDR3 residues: CASSLGTSGSYEQYF. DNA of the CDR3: TGTGCCAGCAGTCTGGGTACTAGCGGCTCCTACGAGCAGTACTTC.

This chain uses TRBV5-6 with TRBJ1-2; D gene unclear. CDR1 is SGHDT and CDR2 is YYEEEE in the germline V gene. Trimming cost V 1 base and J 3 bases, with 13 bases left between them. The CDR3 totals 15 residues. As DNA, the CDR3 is TGTGCCAGCAGCTTGTGGAGGGAGATAGACTATGGCTACACCTTC. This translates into CASSLWREIDYGYTF.

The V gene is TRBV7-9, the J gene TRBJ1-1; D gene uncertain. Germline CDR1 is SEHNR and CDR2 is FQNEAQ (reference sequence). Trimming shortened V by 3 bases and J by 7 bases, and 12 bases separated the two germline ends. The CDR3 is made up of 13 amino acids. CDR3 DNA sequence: TGTGCCAGCAGCTTTTCGACGCAACTTGAAGCTTTCTTT. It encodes CASSFSTQLEAFF.

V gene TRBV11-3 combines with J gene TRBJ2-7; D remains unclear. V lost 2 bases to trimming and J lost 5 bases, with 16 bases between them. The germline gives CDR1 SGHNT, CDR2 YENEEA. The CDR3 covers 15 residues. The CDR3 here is CASSLWADDGDEQYF. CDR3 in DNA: TGTGCCAGCAGCTTATGGGCCGATGACGGCGACGAGCAGTACTTC.

CDR3 loop: CASSLWTNSPLHF. DNA of the CDR3: TGTGCCAGCAGTTTATGGACAAATTCACCCCTCCACTTT. The chain recombines TRBV27 with TRBJ1-6; tentative D call: TRBD1 (5 bases). Looked up from germline, CDR1 is MNHEY and CDR2 is SMNVEV (reference sequence). The CDR3 loop spans 13 amino acids. V lost 1 base and J lost 7, with 5 bases in between.

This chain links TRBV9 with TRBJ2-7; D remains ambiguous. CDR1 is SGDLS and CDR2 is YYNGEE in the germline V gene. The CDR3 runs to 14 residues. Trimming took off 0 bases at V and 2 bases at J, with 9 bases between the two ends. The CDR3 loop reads CASSVGAGTYEQYF. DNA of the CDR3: TGTGCCAGCAGCGTAGGGGCAGGCACCTACGAGCAGTACTTC.

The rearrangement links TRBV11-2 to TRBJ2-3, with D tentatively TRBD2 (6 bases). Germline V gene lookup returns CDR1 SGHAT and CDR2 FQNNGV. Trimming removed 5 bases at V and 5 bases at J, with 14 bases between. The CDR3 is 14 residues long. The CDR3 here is CASSPPSAGDTQYF. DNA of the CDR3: TGTGCCAGCAGCCCGCCTAGCGCTGGAGATACGCAGTATTTT.

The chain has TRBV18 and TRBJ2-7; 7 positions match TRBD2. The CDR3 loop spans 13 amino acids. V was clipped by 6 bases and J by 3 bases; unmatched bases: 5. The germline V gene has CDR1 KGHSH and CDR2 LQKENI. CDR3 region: CASSGGGNYEQYF. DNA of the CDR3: TGTGCCAGCTCGGGGGGGGGAAACTACGAGCAGTACTTC.

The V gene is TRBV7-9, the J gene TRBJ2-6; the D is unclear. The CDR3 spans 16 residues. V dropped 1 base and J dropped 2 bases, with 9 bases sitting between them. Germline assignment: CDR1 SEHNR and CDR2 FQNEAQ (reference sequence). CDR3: CASSLVERAGANVLTF. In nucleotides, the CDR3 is TGTGCCAGCAGCTTAGTGGAGAGAGCTGGGGCCAACGTCCTGACTTTC.

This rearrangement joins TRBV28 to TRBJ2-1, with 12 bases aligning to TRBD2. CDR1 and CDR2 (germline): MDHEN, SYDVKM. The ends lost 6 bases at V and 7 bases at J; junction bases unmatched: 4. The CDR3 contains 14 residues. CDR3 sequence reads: CASSGTSGFNEQFF. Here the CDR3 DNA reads TGTGCCAGCAGCGGGACTAGCGGGTTTAATGAGCAGTTCTTC.

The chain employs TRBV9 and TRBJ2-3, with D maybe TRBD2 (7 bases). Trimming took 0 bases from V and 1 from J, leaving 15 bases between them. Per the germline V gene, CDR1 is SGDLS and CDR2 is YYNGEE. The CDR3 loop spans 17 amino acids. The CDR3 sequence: CASSVAPWEGGTDTQYF. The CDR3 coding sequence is TGTGCCAGCAGCGTAGCCCCTTGGGAGGGGGGCACAGATACGCAGTATTTT.